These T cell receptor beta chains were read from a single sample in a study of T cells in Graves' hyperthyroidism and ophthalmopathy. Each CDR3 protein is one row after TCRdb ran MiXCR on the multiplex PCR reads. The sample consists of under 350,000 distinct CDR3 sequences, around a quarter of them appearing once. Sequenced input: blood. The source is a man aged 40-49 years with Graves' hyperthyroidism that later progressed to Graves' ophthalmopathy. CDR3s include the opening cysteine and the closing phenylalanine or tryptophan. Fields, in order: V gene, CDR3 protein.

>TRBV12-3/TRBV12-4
CASSLSGTIYEQYF
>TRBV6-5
CASSYAWSGSGNTIYF
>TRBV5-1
CASSLDGRYNEQYF
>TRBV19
CASSSLRTGGGYGYTF
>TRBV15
CATSRGDTPYEQYF
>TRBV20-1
CSARRGGYEQYF
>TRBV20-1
CSARDQGPYEQYF
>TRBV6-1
CASSEGGPSSGNTIYF
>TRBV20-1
CSARDRERGLQETQYF
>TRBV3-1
CASSQGWAAEAFF
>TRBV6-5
CASSLDRRDTGELFF
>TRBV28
CASSTGTKGTQYF
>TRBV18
CASSPNSRGTEAFF
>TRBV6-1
CASKNRDRNYEQYF
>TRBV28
CASSYGPDTEAFF
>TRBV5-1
CASSRSGNQPQHF
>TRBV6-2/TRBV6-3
CASSYSRRGRTEAFF
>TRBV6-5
CASSLIKREGSGREQYF
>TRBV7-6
CASSPGNEQFF
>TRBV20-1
CSARTGDRLVYEQYF